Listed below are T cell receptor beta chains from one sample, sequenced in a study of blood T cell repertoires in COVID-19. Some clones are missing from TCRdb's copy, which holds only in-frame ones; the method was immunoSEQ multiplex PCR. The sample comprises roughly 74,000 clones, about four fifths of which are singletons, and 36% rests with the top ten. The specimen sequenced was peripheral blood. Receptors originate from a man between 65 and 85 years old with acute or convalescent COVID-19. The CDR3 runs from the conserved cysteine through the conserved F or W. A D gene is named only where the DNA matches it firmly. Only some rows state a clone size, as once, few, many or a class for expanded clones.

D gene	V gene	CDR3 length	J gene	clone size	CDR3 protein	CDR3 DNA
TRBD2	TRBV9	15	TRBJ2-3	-	CASSEWAGGGDTQYF	TGTGCCAGCAGCGAGTGGGCGGGAGGGGGAGATACGCAGTATTTT
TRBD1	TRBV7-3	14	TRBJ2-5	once	CASSLTGPGPAQYF	TGTGCCAGCAGCCTGACAGGGCCTGGCCCGGCCCAGTACTTC
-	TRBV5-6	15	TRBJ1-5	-	CASSSGTPSNQPQHF	TGTGCCAGCAGCTCGGGGACACCGAGCAATCAGCCCCAGCATTTT
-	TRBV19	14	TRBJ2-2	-	CASRDTGNTGELFF	TGTGCCAGTAGAGATACAGGGAACACCGGGGAGCTGTTTTTT
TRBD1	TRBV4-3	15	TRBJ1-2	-	CASSQDLDRPGGYTF	TGCGCCAGCAGCCAAGATTTGGACAGGCCTGGTGGCTACACCTTC
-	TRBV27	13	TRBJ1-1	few	CASHHRENTEAFF	TGTGCCAGTCATCACCGAGAGAACACTGAAGCTTTCTTT
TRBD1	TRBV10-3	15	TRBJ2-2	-	CAISRGTGGTGELFF	TGTGCCATCAGTCGTGGGACAGGGGGAACCGGGGAGCTGTTTTTT
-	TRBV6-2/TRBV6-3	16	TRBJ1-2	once	CASSYLDSFANYGYTF	TGTGCCAGCAGTTACCTGGACTCCTTCGCGAACTATGGCTACACCTTC
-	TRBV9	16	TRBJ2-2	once	CASSVYDRTNTGELFF	TGTGCCAGCAGCGTCTATGACAGGACGAACACCGGGGAGCTGTTTTTT
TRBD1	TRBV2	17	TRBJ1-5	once	CASSRTGGMGSNQPQHF	TGTGCCAGCAGCCGGACAGGGGGCATGGGTAGCAATCAGCCCCAGCATTTT
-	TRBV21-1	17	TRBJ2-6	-	CASSRRQGCSGANVLTF	TGTGCCAGCAGCAGACGACAGGGTTGCTCTGGGGCCAACGTCCTGACTTTC
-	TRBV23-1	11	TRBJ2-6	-	CASSGANVLTF	TGCGCCAGCTCAGGGGCCAACGTCCTGACTTTC
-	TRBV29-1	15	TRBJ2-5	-	CSVEDDVGRAETQYF	TGCAGCGTTGAAGATGATGTTGGCAGGGCTGAGACCCAGTACTTC
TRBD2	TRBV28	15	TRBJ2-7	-	CASSPPISGVYEQYF	TGTGCCAGCAGCCCCCCTATTAGCGGGGTCTACGAGCAGTACTTC
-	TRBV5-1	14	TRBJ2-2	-	CASSVTVGAGELFF	TGCGCCAGCAGCGTGACAGTAGGGGCCGGGGAGCTGTTTTTT
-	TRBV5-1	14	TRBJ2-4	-	CASSLDPGANIQYF	TGCGCCAGCAGCTTGGACCCGGGAGCGAACATTCAGTACTTC
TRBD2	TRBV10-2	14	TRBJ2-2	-	CAIQALAGTGELFF	TGCGCCATCCAGGCTCTAGCGGGAACCGGGGAGCTGTTTTTT
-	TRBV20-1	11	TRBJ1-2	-	CSAKTEAGYTF	TGCAGTGCTAAGACAGAGGCTGGCTACACCTTC
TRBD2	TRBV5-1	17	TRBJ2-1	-	CASSLPRTSASYNEQFF	TGCGCCAGCAGCTTGCCAAGAACTAGCGCCTCCTACAATGAGCAGTTCTTC
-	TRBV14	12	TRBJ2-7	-	CASSQSRYEQYF	TGTGCCAGCAGCCAAAGCCGCTACGAGCAGTACTTC
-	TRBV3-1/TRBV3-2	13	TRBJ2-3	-	CASSPRGTDTQYF	TGTGCCAGCAGCCCCAGGGGCACAGATACGCAGTATTTT
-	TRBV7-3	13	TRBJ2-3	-	CASSSLQGGTQYF	TGTGCCAGCAGTTCTCTTCAGGGGGGCACGCAGTATTTT
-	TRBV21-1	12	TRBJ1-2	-	CATSIANYGYTF	TGTGCCACCTCTATAGCTAACTATGGCTACACCTTC
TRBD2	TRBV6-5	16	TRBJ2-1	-	CASSYGREATYNEQFF	TGTGCCAGCAGTTACGGGAGGGAGGCAACCTACAATGAGCAGTTCTTC
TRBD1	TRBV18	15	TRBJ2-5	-	CASSLFRGRSETQYF	TGTGCCAGCTCACTGTTCAGGGGGCGGTCGGAGACCCAGTACTTC
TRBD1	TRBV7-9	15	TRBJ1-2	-	CASSFSKDRILGYTF	TGTGCCAGCAGCTTTAGTAAGGACAGGATATTAGGCTACACCTTC
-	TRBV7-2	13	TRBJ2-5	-	CASSETHLRTQYF	TGTGCCAGCAGTGAGACACACTTGAGGACCCAGTACTTC
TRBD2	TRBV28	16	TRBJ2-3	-	CASSTSGRVSTDTQYF	TGTGCCAGCAGTACTAGCGGGAGGGTTAGCACAGATACGCAGTATTTT
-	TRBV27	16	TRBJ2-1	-	CASSSMDGGSYNEQFF	TGTGCCAGCAGTTCTATGGACGGAGGCTCCTACAATGAGCAGTTCTTC
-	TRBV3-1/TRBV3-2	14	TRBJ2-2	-	CASQELQGTGELFF	TGTGCCAGCCAGGAACTCCAGGGGACCGGGGAGCTGTTTTTT
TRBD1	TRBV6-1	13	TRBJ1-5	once	CASSDDRVQPQHF	TGTGCCAGCAGTGATGACAGGGTTCAGCCCCAGCATTTT
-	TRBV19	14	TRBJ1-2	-	CASRGDSSSDGYTF	TGTGCCAGTAGGGGGGACTCATCGAGTGATGGCTACACCTTC
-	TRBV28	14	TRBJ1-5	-	CASSQGGGGQPQHF	TGTGCCAGCAGCCAAGGGGGGGGCGGTCAGCCCCAGCATTTT
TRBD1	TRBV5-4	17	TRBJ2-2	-	CASSPTGQGRNTGELFF	TGTGCCAGCAGCCCTACCGGACAGGGACGGAACACCGGGGAGCTGTTTTTT
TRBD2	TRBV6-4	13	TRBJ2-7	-	CASSLRGGDEQYF	TGTGCCAGCTCTTTGAGGGGAGGGGACGAGCAGTACTTC
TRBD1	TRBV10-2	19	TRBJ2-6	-	CASRPGQGDLSSGANVLTF	TGCGCCAGCAGGCCGGGACAGGGGGACCTTAGCTCTGGGGCCAACGTCCTGACTTTC
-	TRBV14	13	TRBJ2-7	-	CASSQGGGYEQYF	TGTGCCAGCAGCCAGGGAGGGGGCTACGAGCAGTACTTC
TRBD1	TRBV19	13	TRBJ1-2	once	CASSLQGPYGYTF	TGTGCCAGTAGTTTACAGGGGCCCTATGGCTACACCTTC
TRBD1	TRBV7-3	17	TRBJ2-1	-	CASSSYRGLNSYNEQFF	TGTGCCAGCAGCTCTTACAGGGGGCTTAACTCCTACAATGAGCAGTTCTTC
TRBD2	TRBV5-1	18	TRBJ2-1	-	CASSPAKGAGGGGNEQFF	TGCGCCAGCAGCCCAGCTAAAGGAGCGGGAGGAGGGGGCAATGAGCAGTTCTTC
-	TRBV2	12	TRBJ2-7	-	CASNADSYEQYF	TGTGCCAGCAACGCGGACTCCTACGAGCAGTACTTC
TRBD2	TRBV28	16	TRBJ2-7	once	CASGSSSGSFSYEQYF	TGTGCCAGCGGGTCCTCTAGCGGGAGCTTTTCCTACGAGCAGTACTTC
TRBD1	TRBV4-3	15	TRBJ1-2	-	CASSQEGGTGYGYTF	TGCGCCAGCAGCCAAGAGGGGGGGACAGGGTATGGCTACACCTTC
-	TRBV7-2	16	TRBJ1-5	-	CASSLTGTHSNQPQHF	TGTGCCAGCAGCTTAACCGGGACACATAGCAATCAGCCCCAGCATTTT
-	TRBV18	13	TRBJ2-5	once	CASSPPPGETQYF	TGTGCCAGCTCACCACCCCCGGGGGAGACCCAGTACTTC
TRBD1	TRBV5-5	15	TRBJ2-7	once	CASSSGQGVPYEQYF	TGTGCCAGCAGCTCCGGACAGGGAGTCCCCTACGAGCAGTACTTC
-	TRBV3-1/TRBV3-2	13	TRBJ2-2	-	CASRRGSTGELFF	TGTGCCAGTCGCCGGGGATCCACCGGGGAGCTGTTTTTT